This TCR beta chain emerged from a study of shared clonotypes between healthy human individuals. Study overall: Donor composition was a couple of women and three men, aged 18 to 49.

Clones were sequenced by immunoSEQ multiplex PCR, and TCRdb holds only the in-frame ones, with some missing. The table lists over 850,000 clones, around 78% of them singletons. Germline CDR1 is KGHSH and CDR2 is LQKENI. This CDR3 spans 14 amino acids. V lost 3 bases and J 2 bases, leaving 7 bases between the germline ends. The chain is built from TRBV18 and TRBJ1-4; D call uncertain. This TCR was sampled from a man aged 18 to 30 in good health. Some clones in this sample may be carry-over from other donors' samples. What was sequenced was memory CD4+ T cells from PBMCs. The subset here: CD45RA-negative fraction. CDR3 in amino acids: CASSPVETNEKLFF. DNA for the CDR3: TGTGCCAGCTCACCGGTAGAGACTAATGAAAAACTGTTTTTT.